A single sample is the source of the 27 T cell receptor beta chains below, sequenced in a study of cytomegalovirus exposure and HLA in healthy donors. The PCR used 60 Vbeta and 13 Jbeta primers. TCRdb keeps only in-frame clones here, not all; method: immunoSEQ multiplex PCR. The profile shows more than 130,000 clones, roughly three quarters of them singletons. Sequencing input: PBMCs. These receptors all come from a woman aged 50 to 65 in good health and CMV-seronegative.

The chain recombines TRBV20-1 with TRBJ2-1, with D unclear. The CDR3 consists of 10 residues. V was pared by 3 bases and J by 5 bases, with 2 bases between. Per germline, CDR1 DFQATT and CDR2 SNEGSKA (reference sequence). The CDR3 DNA is TGCAGTGCTAGCAACAATGAGCAGTTCTTC. Amino acids: CSASNNEQFF.

The rearrangement links TRBV27 to TRBJ1-6; unclear D gene. CDR3 length: 14 amino acids. The germline V and J ends were trimmed by 6 bases and 9 bases, with 15 bases remaining between them. Germline CDR1 reads MNHEY; CDR2 reads SMNVEV (reference sequence). This CDR3 is CASSWTRLGSPLHF. The DNA of the CDR3 is TGTGCCAGCAGCTGGACTCGTCTCGGTTCACCCCTCCACTTT.

This chain links TRBV29-1 with TRBJ1-2, with D possibly being TRBD1 (5 bases). The CDR3 is 12 residues long. Trimming took off 3 bases at V and 2 bases at J, with 7 bases between the two ends. The germline V gene encodes CDR1 SQVTM and CDR2 ANQGSEA. The CDR3 nucleotides are TGCAGCGTTGAGACAGTGAACTATGGCTACACCTTC. Encoded protein: CSVETVNYGYTF.

The gene calls are TRBV2 and TRBJ1-2; 7 bases map to TRBD1. CDR3 length: 16 amino acids. Trimming removed 0 bases from V and 8 bases from J; junction bases left unmatched: 12. Germline assignment: CDR1 SNHLY and CDR2 FYNNEI. CDR3 DNA sequence: TGTGCCAGCAGTGAAGCGAGACCTACAGGGGCGGGAGGCTACACCTTC. It translates to CASSEARPTGAGGYTF.

The rearrangement uses TRBV6-1 and TRBJ2-2, with a tentative D call TRBD1 (5 bases). CDR1 and CDR2 (germline): MNHNS, SASEGT. Trimming cost V 7 bases and J 1 base, with 13 bases left between them. This CDR3 is built from 15 residues. CDR3 sequence: CASNLGRVNTGELFF. The CDR3 bases are TGTGCCAGCAACCTAGGCAGGGTGAACACCGGGGAGCTGTTTTTT.

This rearrangement joins TRBV5-1 to TRBJ2-5; TRBD2 matches 7 bases. CDR1 SGHRS and CDR2 YFSETQ come from the germline V gene. The CDR3 is made up of 13 amino acids. V lost 2 bases, J lost 2 bases, and 0 bases stayed unmatched. CDR3 nucleotides: TGCGCCAGCAGCTTCGGGGGGCAAGAGACCCAGTACTTC. Translated, it gives CASSFGGQETQYF.

The chain has TRBV27 and TRBJ2-5; D may be TRBD1 (6 bases). V was trimmed by 5 bases and J by 0 bases, leaving 10 bases between them. The CDR3 contains 14 residues. The germline V gene encodes CDR1 MNHEY and CDR2 SMNVEV (reference sequence). The CDR3 protein is CASSPGHNQETQYF. Here the CDR3 DNA reads TGTGCCAGCAGTCCGGGACACAACCAAGAGACCCAGTACTTC.

The chain carries TRBV9 and TRBJ1-4, with no clear D. Germline CDR1 is SGDLS and CDR2 is YYNGEE. The V gene lost 0 bases and the J gene lost 0 bases, with 6 bases spanning the gap. CDR3 size: 15 residues. CDR3 nucleotide sequence: TGTGCCAGCAGCGTAGGAGCTGCAACTAATGAAAAACTGTTTTTT. This codes for CASSVGAATNEKLFF.

V gene TRBV4-2 combines with J gene TRBJ2-7, with 8 bases aligning to TRBD2. After removal of 0 bases from V and 3 bases from J, the junction contained 10 bases not matched to a gene. Germline loops: CDR1 LGHNA, CDR2 YNFKEQ. The CDR3 length is 17 residues. In nucleotides, the CDR3 is TGTGCCAGCAGCCAAGAATTAGTATTAGCGGGGATCTACGAGCAGTACTTC. Protein sequence: CASSQELVLAGIYEQYF.

The V and J genes are TRBV29-1 and TRBJ2-3; no clear D gene. V was trimmed by 0 bases and J by 5 bases, leaving 6 bases between them. Germline V lookup: CDR1 SQVTM, CDR2 ANQGSEA. There are 12 residues in the CDR3. Written as DNA, the CDR3 is TGCAGCGTTGAAGATCGCGTAGATACGCAGTATTTT. Its protein product is CSVEDRVDTQYF.

The chain couples TRBV4-3 to TRBJ2-3, with 7 bases identical to TRBD2. Looked up from germline, CDR1 is LGHNA and CDR2 is YSLEER. With 1 base clipped from V and 7 bases from J, the junction kept 5 bases outside the gene matches. This CDR3 has 14 amino acids. CDR3 sequence: CASSQGPAGNTQYF. DNA for the CDR3: TGCGCCAGCAGCCAAGGGCCAGCGGGGAATACGCAGTATTTT.

The V gene is TRBV2, the J gene TRBJ1-6; perhaps TRBD1 as D (6 bases). CDR1 is SNHLY and CDR2 is FYNNEI in the germline V gene. The CDR3 is 15 residues long. Between the trimmed V and J ends, which lost 7 bases and 10 bases, there was a span of 20 bases. CDR3 amino acids: CASTKADSRVSPLHF. CDR3 bases: TGTGCCAGCACCAAGGCGGACAGTAGAGTCTCACCCCTCCACTTT.

Here the CDR3 reads CSVETPTGRYEKLFF. CDR3 coding DNA: TGCAGCGTTGAAACACCGACAGGGCGATATGAAAAACTGTTTTTT. This chain connects TRBV29-1 to TRBJ1-4; 7 nucleotides match TRBD1. The CDR3 extends over 15 amino acids. The V segment lost 2 bases and the J segment 6 bases; nucleotides outside the gene matches: 9. Germline CDR1 reads SQVTM; CDR2 reads ANQGSEA.

The V gene is TRBV5-1, the J gene TRBJ2-3; TRBD2 matches 14 bases. The V segment lost 3 bases and the J segment 2 bases; nucleotides outside the gene matches: 17. Germline V gives CDR1 SGHRS, CDR2 YFSETQ. CDR3 length: 21 residues. CDR3 DNA sequence: TGCGCCAGCAGCTCGGCAATTGGACTAGCGGGGGGCCAACCTGACACAGATACGCAGTATTTT. Its translation is CASSSAIGLAGGQPDTDTQYF.

V is TRBV29-1 and J is TRBJ2-2; D not resolved. There are 14 residues in the CDR3. Germline loops: CDR1 SQVTM, CDR2 ANQGSEA. Trimming left V 0 bases short and J 5 bases short, with 10 bases between. CDR3 loop: CSVEDLGRTGELFF. The CDR3 DNA is TGCAGCGTTGAAGATCTGGGCAGGACCGGGGAGCTGTTTTTT.

Only one count was recorded for this clone. The chain uses TRBV27 and TRBJ2-7; the match to TRBD1 covers 8 bases. Germline V gene lookup returns CDR1 MNHEY and CDR2 SMNVEV (reference sequence). CDR3 size: 15 residues. The V and J ends lost 3 bases and 3 bases, in that order; junction bases with no gene match: 7. Written as DNA, the CDR3 is TGTGCCAGCAGTTTCCCCGGGACAGGAGTCTACGAGCAGTACTTC. This gives the protein CASSFPGTGVYEQYF.

The gene calls are TRBV29-1 and TRBJ2-7; 9 bases fit TRBD1. Per the germline V gene, CDR1 is SQVTM and CDR2 is ANQGSEA. V lost 7 bases, J lost 6 bases, and 10 bases stayed unmatched. The CDR3 contains 13 residues. This chain's CDR3 is CSGTGTGSGEQYF. The CDR3 DNA is TGCAGCGGAACCGGGACAGGGTCAGGCGAGCAGTACTTC.

The J gene is TRBJ2-3, the V gene TRBV5-6; a weak D match, TRBD1 (6 bases). V lost 4 bases and J lost 0, with 15 bases in between. Germline values: CDR1 SGHDT, CDR2 YYEEEE. The CDR3 spans 16 residues. The CDR3 reads CASSETRGTSTDTQYF. The CDR3 DNA reads as TGTGCCAGCAGCGAGACCAGGGGTACGAGCACAGATACGCAGTATTTT.

This clone was observed many times. This sample also contains other DNA sequences that code for the same CDR3. This sequence joins TRBV29-1 and TRBJ2-7; tentative D call: TRBD1 (6 bases). Trimming cost V 5 bases and J 0 bases, with 11 bases left between them. The CDR3 has 13 residues. Germline V CDR1 and CDR2: SQVTM, ANQGSEA. CDR3 in DNA: TGCAGCGTTCTTACAGGGAGCTCCTACGAGCAGTACTTC. It yields the protein CSVLTGSSYEQYF.

The V call is TRBV27, the J call TRBJ2-1, with 10 bases that match TRBD2. The CDR3 sequence is 19 residues long. With V trimmed by 2 bases and J by 0 bases, 10 bases remained unmatched. Germline CDR1 reads MNHEY; CDR2 reads SMNVEV (reference sequence). The CDR3 loop is CASSLRSSGGLLSYNEQFF. CDR3 in DNA: TGTGCCAGCAGTTTAAGGTCTAGCGGGGGACTCCTCTCCTACAATGAGCAGTTCTTC.

The chain employs TRBV5-4 and TRBJ2-5; 15 bases are shared with TRBD2. This CDR3 has 17 residues. The germline gives CDR1 SGHNT, CDR2 YYREEE (reference sequence). Trimming took 4 bases from V and 7 from J; bases not matched to a gene: 11. This chain's CDR3 is CASSGGTSGGTWGTQYF. CDR3 bases: TGTGCCAGCAGCGGCGGGACTAGCGGGGGGACTTGGGGGACCCAGTACTTC.

The chain carries TRBV27 and TRBJ1-2; 7 bases match TRBD1. The V segment lost 5 bases and the J segment 1 base; nucleotides outside the gene matches: 4. Germline CDR1 and CDR2: MNHEY and SMNVEV (reference sequence). The CDR3 totals 14 residues. Here the CDR3 DNA reads TGTGCCAGCAGTCAAAACAGGGGTAACTATGGCTACACCTTC. It translates to CASSQNRGNYGYTF.

J is TRBJ1-3 and V is TRBV2, with a tentative D call TRBD1 (6 bases). V was cut by 5 bases and J by 1 base, with 12 bases left in between. This CDR3 has 15 residues. In germline, CDR1 is SNHLY, CDR2 FYNNEI. The DNA for the CDR3 is TGTGCCAGCAGTACAAACACAGGGTCTGGAAACACCATATATTTT. Protein product: CASSTNTGSGNTIYF.

The chain has TRBV25-1 and TRBJ2-5, with D uncertain. The CDR3 has 11 residues. The V end was cut by 4 bases, the J end by 5 bases, with 5 bases between. From germline, CDR1 is MGHDK and CDR2 SYGVNS. CDR3 in amino acids: CASSVRETQYF. CDR3 nucleotide sequence: TGTGCCAGCAGTGTGAGGGAGACCCAGTACTTC.

This clone was observed a single time. The V gene is TRBV18, the J gene TRBJ1-2; possible D gene TRBD1, 5 bases. V dropped 0 bases and J dropped 2 bases, with 13 bases sitting between them. Per the germline V gene, CDR1 is KGHSH and CDR2 is LQKENI. The CDR3 runs to 16 residues. In nucleotides, the CDR3 is TGTGCCAGCTCACCACCGATCGACAGTGTAAACTATGGCTACACCTTC. Residues: CASSPPIDSVNYGYTF.

This chain joins TRBV15 and TRBJ2-3; the match to TRBD2 covers 12 bases. The ends lost 5 bases at V and 3 bases at J; junction bases unmatched: 12. The CDR3 is made up of 18 amino acids. Germline-derived CDR1 and CDR2 are LNHNV and YYDKDF (reference sequence). CDR3 in amino acids: CATSLPRASGGETDTQYF. CDR3 nucleotides: TGTGCCACCAGCCTCCCTCGGGCTAGCGGGGGGGAGACAGATACGCAGTATTTT.

The V gene is TRBV7-9, the J gene TRBJ1-4; a weak D match, TRBD1 (6 bases). CDR3 length: 15 residues. Germline V CDR1 and CDR2: SEHNR, FQNEAQ (reference sequence). Trimming took off 8 bases at V and 6 bases at J, with 19 bases between the two ends. Here the CDR3 DNA reads TGTGCCAGCGGCGGCCCCTGGCCAGGGGATGAAAAACTGTTTTTT. Its protein product is CASGGPWPGDEKLFF. Filled out from reference TRBV7-9 and TRBJ1-4, the complete variable domain reads DTGVSQNPRHKITKRGQNVTFRCDPISEHNRLYWYRQTLGQGPEFLTYFQNEAQLEKSRLLSDRFSAERPKGSFSTLEIQRTEQGDSAMYLCASGGPWPGDEKLFFGSGTQLSVL.